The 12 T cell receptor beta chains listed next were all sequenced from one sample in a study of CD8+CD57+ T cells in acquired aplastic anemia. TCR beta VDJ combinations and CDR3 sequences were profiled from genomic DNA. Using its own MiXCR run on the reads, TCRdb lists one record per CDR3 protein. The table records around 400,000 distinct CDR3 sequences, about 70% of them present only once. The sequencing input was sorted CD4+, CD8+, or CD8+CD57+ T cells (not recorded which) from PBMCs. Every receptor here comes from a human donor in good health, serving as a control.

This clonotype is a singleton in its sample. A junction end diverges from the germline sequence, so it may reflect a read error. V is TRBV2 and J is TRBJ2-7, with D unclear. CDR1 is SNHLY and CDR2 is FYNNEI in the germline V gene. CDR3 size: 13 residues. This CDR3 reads CASSLGRSYEQSF. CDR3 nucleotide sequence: TGTGCCAGCAGCTTAGGGCGGTCCTACGAGCAATCCTTC.

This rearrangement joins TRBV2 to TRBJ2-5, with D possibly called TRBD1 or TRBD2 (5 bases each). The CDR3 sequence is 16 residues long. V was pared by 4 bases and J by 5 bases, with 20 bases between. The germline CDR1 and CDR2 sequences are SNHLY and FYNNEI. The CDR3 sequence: CASSVSGPAEAETQYF. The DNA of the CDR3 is TGTGCCAGCAGTGTTTCGGGACCAGCAGAAGCGGAGACCCAGTACTTC.

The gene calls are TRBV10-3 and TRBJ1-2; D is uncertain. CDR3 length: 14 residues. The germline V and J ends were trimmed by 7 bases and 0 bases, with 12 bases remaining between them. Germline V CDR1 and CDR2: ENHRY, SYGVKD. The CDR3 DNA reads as TGTGCCATCACTAGACCGAAAACTAACTATGGCTACACCTTC. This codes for CAITRPKTNYGYTF.

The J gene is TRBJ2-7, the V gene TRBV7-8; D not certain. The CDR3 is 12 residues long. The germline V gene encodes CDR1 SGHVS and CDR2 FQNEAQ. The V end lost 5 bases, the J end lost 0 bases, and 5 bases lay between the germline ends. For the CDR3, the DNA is TGTGCCAGCAGCGCTAACTCCTACGAGCAGTACTTC. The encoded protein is CASSANSYEQYF.

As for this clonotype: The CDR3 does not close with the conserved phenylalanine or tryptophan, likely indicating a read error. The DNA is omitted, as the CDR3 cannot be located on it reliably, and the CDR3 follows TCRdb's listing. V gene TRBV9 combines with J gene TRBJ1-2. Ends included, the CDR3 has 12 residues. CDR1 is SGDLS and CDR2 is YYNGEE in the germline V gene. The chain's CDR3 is CASSSDSYGFGS.

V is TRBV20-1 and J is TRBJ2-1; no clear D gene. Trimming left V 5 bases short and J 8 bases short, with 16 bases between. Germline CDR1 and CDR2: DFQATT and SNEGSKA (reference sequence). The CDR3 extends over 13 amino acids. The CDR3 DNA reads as TGCAGTGCTCTAGTTGTGCTGATACATGAGCAGTTCTTC. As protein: CSALVVLIHEQFF.

CDR3 region: CASSTGALLVYTF. CDR3 nucleotides: TGTGCCAGCAGTACAGGGGCTTTGCTCGTCTACACCTTC. V and J are TRBV6-5 and TRBJ1-2; 7 bases are shared with TRBD1. Unmatched junction bases numbered 10, after V lost 5 bases and J lost 10 bases. CDR3 length: 13 residues. Per germline, CDR1 MNHEY and CDR2 SVGAGI.

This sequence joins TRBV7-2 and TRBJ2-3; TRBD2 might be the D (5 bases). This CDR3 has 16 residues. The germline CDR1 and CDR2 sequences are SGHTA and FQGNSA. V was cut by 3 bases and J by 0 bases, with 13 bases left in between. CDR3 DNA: TGTGCCAGCAGCTTGTCGGCGGGCAGGAGCACAGATACGCAGTATTTT. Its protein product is CASSLSAGRSTDTQYF. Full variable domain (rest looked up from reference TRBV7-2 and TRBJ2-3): GAGVSQSPSNKVTEKGKDVELRCDPISGHTALYWYRQSLGQGLEFLIYFQGNSAPDKSGLPSDRFSAERTGGSVSTLTIQRTQQEDSAVYLCASSLSAGRSTDTQYFGPGTRLTVL.

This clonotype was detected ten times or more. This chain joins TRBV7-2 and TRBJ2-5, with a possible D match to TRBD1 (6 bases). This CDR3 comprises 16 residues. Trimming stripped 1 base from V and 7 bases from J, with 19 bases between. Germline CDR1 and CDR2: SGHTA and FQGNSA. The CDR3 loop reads CASSLGVGAGSGTQYF. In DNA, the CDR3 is TGTGCCAGCAGCTTAGGAGTGGGGGCCGGGTCAGGGACCCAGTACTTC.

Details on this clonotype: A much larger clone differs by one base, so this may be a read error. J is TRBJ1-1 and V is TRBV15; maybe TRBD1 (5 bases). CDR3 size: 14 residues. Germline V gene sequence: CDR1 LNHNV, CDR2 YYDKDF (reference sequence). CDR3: CASSPSGGSDEAFF. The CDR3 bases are TGCGCCAGCAGCCCAAGCGGGGGTAGCGATGAAGCTTTCTTT.

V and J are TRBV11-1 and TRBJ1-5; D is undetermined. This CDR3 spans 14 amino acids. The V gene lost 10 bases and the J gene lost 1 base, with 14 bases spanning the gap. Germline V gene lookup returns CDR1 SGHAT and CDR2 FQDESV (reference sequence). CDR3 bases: TGTGCCACCAGGAAGCATGGAAGCAATCAGCCCCAGCATTTT. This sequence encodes CATRKHGSNQPQHF.

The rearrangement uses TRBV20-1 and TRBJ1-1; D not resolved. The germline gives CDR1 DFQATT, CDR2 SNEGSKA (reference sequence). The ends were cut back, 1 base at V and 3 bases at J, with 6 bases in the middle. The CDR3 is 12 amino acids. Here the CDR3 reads CSARVEDTEAFF. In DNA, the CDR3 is TGCAGTGCTAGAGTGGAGGACACTGAAGCTTTCTTT.